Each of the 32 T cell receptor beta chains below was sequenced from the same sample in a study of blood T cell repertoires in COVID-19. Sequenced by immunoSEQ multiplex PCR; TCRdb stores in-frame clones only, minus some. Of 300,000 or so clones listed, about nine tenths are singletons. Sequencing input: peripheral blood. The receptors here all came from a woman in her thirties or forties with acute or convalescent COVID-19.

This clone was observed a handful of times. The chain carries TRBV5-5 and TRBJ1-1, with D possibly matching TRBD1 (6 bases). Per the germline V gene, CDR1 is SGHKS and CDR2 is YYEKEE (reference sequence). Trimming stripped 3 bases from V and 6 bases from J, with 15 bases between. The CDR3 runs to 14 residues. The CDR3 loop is CASSWLEGDAEAFF. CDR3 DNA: TGTGCCAGCAGCTGGCTAGAGGGGGATGCTGAAGCTTTCTTT.

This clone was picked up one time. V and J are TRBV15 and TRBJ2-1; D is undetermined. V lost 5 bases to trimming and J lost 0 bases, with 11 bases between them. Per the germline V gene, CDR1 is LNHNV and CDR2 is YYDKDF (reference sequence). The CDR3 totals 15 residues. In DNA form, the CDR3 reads TGTGCCACCAGCCCCAGCGTAGTCTCCTACAATGAGCAGTTCTTC. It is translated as CATSPSVVSYNEQFF.

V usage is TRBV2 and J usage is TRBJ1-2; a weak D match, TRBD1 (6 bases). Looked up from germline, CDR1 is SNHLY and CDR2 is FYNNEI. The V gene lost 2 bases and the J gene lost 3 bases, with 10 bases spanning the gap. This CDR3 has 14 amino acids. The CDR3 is CASSEHRQDYGYTF. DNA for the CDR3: TGTGCCAGCAGTGAACACCGACAGGACTATGGCTACACCTTC.

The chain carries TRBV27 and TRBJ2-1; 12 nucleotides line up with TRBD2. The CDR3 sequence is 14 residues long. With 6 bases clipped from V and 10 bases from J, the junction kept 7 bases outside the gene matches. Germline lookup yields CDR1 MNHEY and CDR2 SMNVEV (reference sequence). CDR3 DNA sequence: TGTGCCAGCAGGGCTAGCGGGGGGGCGAGAGAGCAGTTCTTC. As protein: CASRASGGAREQFF.

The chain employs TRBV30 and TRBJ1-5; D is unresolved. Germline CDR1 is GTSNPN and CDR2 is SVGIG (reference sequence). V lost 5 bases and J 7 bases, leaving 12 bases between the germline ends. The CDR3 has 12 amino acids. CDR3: CAWDLTGQPQHF. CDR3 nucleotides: TGTGCCTGGGACCTTACGGGGCAGCCCCAGCATTTT.

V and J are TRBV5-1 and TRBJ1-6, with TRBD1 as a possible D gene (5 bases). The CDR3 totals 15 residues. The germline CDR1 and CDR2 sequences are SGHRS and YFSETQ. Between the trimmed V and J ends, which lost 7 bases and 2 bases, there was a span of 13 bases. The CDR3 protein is CASARGETYNSPLHF. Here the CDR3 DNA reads TGCGCCAGCGCACGGGGGGAAACCTATAATTCACCCCTCCACTTT.

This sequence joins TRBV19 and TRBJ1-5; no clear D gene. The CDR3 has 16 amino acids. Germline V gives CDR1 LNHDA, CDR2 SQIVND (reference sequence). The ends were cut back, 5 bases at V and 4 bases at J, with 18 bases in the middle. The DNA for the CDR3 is TGTGCCAGTAGTGTTTCACACGGGAAGGAAAATCAGCCCCAGCATTTT. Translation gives CASSVSHGKENQPQHF.

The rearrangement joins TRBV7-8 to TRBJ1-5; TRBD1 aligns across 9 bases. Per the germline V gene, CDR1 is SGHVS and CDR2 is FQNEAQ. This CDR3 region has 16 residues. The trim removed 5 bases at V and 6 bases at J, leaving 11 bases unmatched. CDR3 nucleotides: TGTGCCAGCAGCCCTAGTGGGAACAGGGGGCGTCAGCCCCAGCATTTT. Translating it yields CASSPSGNRGRQPQHF.

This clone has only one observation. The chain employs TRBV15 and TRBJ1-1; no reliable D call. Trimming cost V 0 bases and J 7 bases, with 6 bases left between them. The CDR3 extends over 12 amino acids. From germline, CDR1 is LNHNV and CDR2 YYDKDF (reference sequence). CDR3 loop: CATSRDGIEAFF. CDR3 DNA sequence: TGTGCCACCAGCAGAGACGGGATTGAAGCTTTCTTT. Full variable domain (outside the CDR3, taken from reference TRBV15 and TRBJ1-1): DAMVIQNPRYQVTQFGKPVTLSCSQTLNHNVMYWYQQKSSQAPKLLFHYYDKDFNNEADTPDNFQSRRPNTSFCFLDIRSPGLGDTAMYLCATSRDGIEAFFGQGTRLTVV.

The CDR3, as DNA: TGTGCCAGCAGCCGACAGGGACGAGAAGGCTACACCTTC. This codes for CASSRQGREGYTF. The rearrangement joins TRBV12-3 or TRBV12-4 to TRBJ1-2, with 7 bases fitting TRBD1. This CDR3 comprises 13 residues. Trimming cost V 6 bases and J 8 bases; bases outside gene matches: 9.

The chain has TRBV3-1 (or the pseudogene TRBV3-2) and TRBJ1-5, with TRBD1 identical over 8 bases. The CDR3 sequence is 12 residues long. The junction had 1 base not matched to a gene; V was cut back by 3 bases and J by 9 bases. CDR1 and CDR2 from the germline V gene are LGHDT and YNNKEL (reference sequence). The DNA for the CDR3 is TGTGCCAGCAGCCATGGACAGGGGCCCCAGCATTTT. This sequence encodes CASSHGQGPQHF.

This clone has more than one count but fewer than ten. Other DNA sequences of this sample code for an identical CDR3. The CDR3 is CASRRGQDQPQHF. CDR3 nucleotide sequence: TGTGCCAGTAGGAGGGGGCAGGATCAGCCCCAGCATTTT. The V and J genes are TRBV19 and TRBJ1-5, with 7 bases fitting TRBD1. There are 13 residues in the CDR3. CDR1 LNHDA and CDR2 SQIVND come from the germline V gene (reference sequence). Trimming took 6 bases from V and 5 from J; bases not matched to a gene: 4.

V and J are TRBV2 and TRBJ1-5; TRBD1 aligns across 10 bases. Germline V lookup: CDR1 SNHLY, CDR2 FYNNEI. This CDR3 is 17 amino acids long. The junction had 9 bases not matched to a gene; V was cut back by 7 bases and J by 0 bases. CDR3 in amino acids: CASIQRGDRGSNQPQHF. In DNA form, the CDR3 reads TGTGCCAGCATCCAAAGGGGGGACAGGGGTAGCAATCAGCCCCAGCATTTT. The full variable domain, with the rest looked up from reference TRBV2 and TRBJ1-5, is EPEVTQTPSHQVTQMGQEVILRCVPISNHLYFYWYRQILGQKVEFLVSFYNNEISEKSEIFDDQFSVERPDGSNFTLKIRSTKLEDSAMYFCASIQRGDRGSNQPQHFGDGTRLSIL.

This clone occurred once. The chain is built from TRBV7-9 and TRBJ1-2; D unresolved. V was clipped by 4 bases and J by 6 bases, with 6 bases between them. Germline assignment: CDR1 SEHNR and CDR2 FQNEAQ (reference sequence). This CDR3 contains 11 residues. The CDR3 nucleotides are TGTGCCAGCAGCTCCCTTAATGGCTACACCTTC. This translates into CASSSLNGYTF. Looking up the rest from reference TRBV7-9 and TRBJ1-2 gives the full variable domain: DTGVSQNPRHKITKRGQNVTFRCDPISEHNRLYWYRQTLGQGPEFLTYFQNEAQLEKSRLLSDRFSAERPKGSFSTLEIQRTEQGDSAMYLCASSSLNGYTFGSGTRLTVV.

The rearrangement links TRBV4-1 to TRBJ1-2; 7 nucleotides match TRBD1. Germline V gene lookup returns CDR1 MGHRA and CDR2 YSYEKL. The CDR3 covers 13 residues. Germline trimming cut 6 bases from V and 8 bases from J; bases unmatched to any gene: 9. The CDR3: CASSTRQGEGYTF. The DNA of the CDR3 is TGCGCCAGCAGTACCAGACAGGGTGAGGGCTACACCTTC.

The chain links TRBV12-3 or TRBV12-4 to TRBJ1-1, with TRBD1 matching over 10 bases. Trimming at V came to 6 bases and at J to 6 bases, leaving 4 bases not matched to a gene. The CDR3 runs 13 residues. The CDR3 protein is CASRGQGPSEAFF. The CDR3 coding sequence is TGTGCCAGCAGGGGACAGGGGCCCTCTGAAGCTTTCTTT.

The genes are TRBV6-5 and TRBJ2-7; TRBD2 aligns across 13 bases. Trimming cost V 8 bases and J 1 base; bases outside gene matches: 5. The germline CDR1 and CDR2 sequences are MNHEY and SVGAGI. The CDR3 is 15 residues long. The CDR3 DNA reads TGTGCCAGCCGGACTAGCGGGGGACAATCCTACGAGCAGTACGTC. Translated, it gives CASRTSGGQSYEQYV.

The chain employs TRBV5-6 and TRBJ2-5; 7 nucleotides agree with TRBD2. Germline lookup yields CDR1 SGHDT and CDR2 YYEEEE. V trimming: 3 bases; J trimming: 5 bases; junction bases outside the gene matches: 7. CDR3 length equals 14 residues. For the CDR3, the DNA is TGTGCCAGCAGCTCGCTTATTAGCGGGGAGACCCAGTACTTC. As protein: CASSSLISGETQYF.

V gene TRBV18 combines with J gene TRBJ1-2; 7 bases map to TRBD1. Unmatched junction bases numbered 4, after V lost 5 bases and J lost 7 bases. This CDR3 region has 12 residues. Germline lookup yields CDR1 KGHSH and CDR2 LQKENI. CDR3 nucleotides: TGTGCCAGCTCATCGACAGGGCTTGGCTACACCTTC. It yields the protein CASSSTGLGYTF.

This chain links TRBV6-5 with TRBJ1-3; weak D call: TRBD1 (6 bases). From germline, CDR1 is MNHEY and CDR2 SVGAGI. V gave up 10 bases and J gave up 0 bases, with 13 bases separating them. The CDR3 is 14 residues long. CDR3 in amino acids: CATKTGNSGNTIYF. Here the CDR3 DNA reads TGTGCCACCAAAACAGGGAACTCTGGAAACACCATATATTTT.

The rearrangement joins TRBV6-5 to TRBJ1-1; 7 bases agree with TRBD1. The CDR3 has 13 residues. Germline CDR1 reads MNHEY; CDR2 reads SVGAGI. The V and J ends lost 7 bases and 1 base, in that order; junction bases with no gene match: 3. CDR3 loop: CASKGQRNTEAFF. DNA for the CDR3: TGTGCCAGCAAGGGACAGCGGAACACTGAAGCTTTCTTT.

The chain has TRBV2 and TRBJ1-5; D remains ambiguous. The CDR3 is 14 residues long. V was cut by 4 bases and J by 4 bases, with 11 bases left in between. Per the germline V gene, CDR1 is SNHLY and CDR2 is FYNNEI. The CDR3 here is CASSVETGNQPQHF. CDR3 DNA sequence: TGTGCCAGCAGTGTGGAGACGGGTAATCAGCCCCAGCATTTT.

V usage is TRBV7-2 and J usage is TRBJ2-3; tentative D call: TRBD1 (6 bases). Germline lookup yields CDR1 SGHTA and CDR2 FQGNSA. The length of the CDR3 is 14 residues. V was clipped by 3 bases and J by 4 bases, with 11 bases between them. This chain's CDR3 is CASSFSGAADTQYF. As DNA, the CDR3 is TGTGCCAGCAGCTTTTCAGGGGCGGCAGATACGCAGTATTTT.

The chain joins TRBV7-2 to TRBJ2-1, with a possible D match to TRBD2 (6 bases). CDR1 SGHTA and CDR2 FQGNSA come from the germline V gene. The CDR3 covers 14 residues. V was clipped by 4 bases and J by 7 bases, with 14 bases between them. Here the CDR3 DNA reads TGTGCCAGCAGCTCCTCGGGACTTAAAAATGAGCAGTTCTTC. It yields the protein CASSSSGLKNEQFF.

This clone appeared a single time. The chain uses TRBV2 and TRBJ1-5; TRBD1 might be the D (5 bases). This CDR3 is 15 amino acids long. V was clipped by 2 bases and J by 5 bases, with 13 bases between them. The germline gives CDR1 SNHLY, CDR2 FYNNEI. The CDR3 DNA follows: TGTGCCAGCAGTGAACAGGGCACGGACGATCAGCCCCAGCATTTT. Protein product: CASSEQGTDDQPQHF.

The DNA of the CDR3 is TGTGCCAGCAGTTTCGCTCACAGCTATGGCTACACCTTC. This translates into CASSFAHSYGYTF. The rearrangement joins TRBV7-2 to TRBJ1-2, with D unresolved. This CDR3 has 13 amino acids. Germline V gene sequence: CDR1 SGHTA, CDR2 FQGNSA. V lost 6 bases and J 4 bases, leaving 12 bases between the germline ends. The entire variable domain, with the rest obtained from reference TRBV7-2 and TRBJ1-2, is as follows: GAGVSQSPSNKVTEKGKDVELRCDPISGHTALYWYRQSLGQGLEFLIYFQGNSAPDKSGLPSDRFSAERTGGSVSTLTIQRTQQEDSAVYLCASSFAHSYGYTFGSGTRLTVV.

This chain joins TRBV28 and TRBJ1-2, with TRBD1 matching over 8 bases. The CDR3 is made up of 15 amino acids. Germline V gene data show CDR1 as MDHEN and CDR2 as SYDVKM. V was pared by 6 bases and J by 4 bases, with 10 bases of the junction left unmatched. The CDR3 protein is CASRPLTGDSYGYTF. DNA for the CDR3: TGTGCCAGCAGACCCCTGACAGGGGATAGCTATGGCTACACCTTC.

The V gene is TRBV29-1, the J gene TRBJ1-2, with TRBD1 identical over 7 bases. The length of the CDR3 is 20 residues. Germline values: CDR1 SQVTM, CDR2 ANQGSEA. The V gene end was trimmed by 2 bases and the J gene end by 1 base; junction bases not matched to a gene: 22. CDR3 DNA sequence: TGCAGCGTTGAAACCGGGTGGCTTATCACAGGGGTGATTGATAACTATGGCTACACCTTC. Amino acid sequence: CSVETGWLITGVIDNYGYTF. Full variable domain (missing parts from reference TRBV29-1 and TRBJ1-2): SAVISQKPSRDICQRGTSLTIQCQVDSQVTMMFWYRQQPGQSLTLIATANQGSEATYESGFVIDKFPISRPNLTFSTLTVSNMSPEDSSIYLCSVETGWLITGVIDNYGYTFGSGTRLTVV.

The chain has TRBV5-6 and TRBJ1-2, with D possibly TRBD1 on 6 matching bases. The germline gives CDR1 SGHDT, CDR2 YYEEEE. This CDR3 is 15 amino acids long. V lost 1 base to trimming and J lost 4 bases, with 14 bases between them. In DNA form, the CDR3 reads TGTGCCAGCAGCTTGAACCCGGGGGGCCTCTATGGCTACACCTTC. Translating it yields CASSLNPGGLYGYTF.

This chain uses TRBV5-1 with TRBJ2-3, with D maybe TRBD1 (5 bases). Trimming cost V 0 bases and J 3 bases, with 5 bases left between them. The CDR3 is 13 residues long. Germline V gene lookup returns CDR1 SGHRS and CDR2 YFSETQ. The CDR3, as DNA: TGCGCCAGCAGCTTGGAGGGGACAGATACGCAGTATTTT. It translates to CASSLEGTDTQYF.

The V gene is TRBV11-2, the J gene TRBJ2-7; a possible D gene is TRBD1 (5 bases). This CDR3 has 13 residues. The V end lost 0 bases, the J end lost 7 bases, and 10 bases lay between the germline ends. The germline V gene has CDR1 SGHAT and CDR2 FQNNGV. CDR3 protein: CASSLDRGREQYV. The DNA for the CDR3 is TGTGCCAGCAGCTTAGATAGGGGTCGGGAGCAGTACGTC.

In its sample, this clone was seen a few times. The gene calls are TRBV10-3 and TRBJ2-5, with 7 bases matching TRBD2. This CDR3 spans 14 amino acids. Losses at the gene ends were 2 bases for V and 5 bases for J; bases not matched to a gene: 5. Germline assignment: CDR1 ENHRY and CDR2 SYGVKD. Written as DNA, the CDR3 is TGTGCCATCAGTGAGCGGACTAGAAGGGAGACCCAGTACTTC. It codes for CAISERTRRETQYF.